This passage covers 30 T cell receptor beta chains from one sample sequenced in a study of cytomegalovirus exposure and HLA in healthy donors. PCR employed 60 Vbeta and 13 Jbeta primers. Here immunoSEQ multiplex PCR was the method, and the copy in TCRdb shows in-frame clones only, minus some. This specimen shows 90,000 to 130,000 clones; the ten leading clones hold 3.7%. The sequenced material came from PBMCs. These receptor sequences come from a man younger than 40 in good health and CMV-seronegative.

This chain connects TRBV5-1 to TRBJ1-3, with unresolved D. Germline V gene data show CDR1 as SGHRS and CDR2 as YFSETQ. This CDR3 region has 14 residues. V gave up 0 bases and J gave up 4 bases, with 8 bases separating them. The CDR3 sequence: CASSLAGYGNTIYF. CDR3 nucleotides: TGCGCCAGCAGCTTGGCCGGGTACGGAAACACCATATATTTT. Full variable domain (outside the CDR3, taken from reference TRBV5-1 and TRBJ1-3): KAGVTQTPRYLIKTRGQQVTLSCSPISGHRSVSWYQQTPGQGLQFLFEYFSETQRNKGNFPGRFSGRQFSNSRSEMNVSTLELGDSALYLCASSLAGYGNTIYFGEGSWLTVV.

The chain is built from TRBV2 and TRBJ2-7; D unclear. V lost 2 bases to trimming and J lost 0 bases, with 8 bases between them. The CDR3 spans 14 residues. In germline, CDR1 is SNHLY, CDR2 FYNNEI. As DNA, the CDR3 is TGTGCCAGCAGTGAAAGAAGGAGCTCCTACGAGCAGTACTTC. This translates into CASSERRSSYEQYF.

The V call is TRBV7-8, the J call TRBJ1-2; tentative D call: TRBD1 (5 bases). V lost 3 bases to trimming and J lost 0 bases, with 5 bases between them. This CDR3 spans 13 amino acids. Germline V lookup: CDR1 SGHVS, CDR2 FQNEAQ. CDR3 DNA: TGTGCCAGCAGCTTGACAGCTAACTATGGCTACACCTTC. It codes for CASSLTANYGYTF.

The DNA for the CDR3 is TGTGCCAGCAGCCGCCCAAGGGGTTTAGCAACTAATGAAAAACTGTTTTTT. Amino acids: CASSRPRGLATNEKLFF. The rearrangement uses TRBV7-2 and TRBJ1-4; D perhaps matches TRBD1 (5 bases). Germline V gene lookup returns CDR1 SGHTA and CDR2 FQGNSA. The CDR3 has 17 residues. The V and J ends lost 5 bases and 0 bases respectively, with 16 bases between them.

The chain recombines TRBV9 with TRBJ2-1, with 7 nucleotides matching TRBD2. The CDR3 totals 16 residues. The V gene's germline CDR1 is SGDLS and CDR2 YYNGEE. V lost 0 bases to trimming and J lost 3 bases; unmatched junction nucleotides: 6. CDR3 in DNA: TGTGCCAGCAGCGTAGTAGAGGCGGGGGACTACAATGAGCAGTTCTTC. Translating it yields CASSVVEAGDYNEQFF.

The genes are TRBV6-1 and TRBJ1-1; D remains unclear. CDR3 length equals 15 residues. Trimming took 5 bases from V and 4 from J, leaving 17 bases between them. Germline CDR1 is MNHNS and CDR2 is SASEGT. CDR3 amino acids: CASSFSPGVGTEAFF. The CDR3 DNA reads as TGTGCCAGCAGTTTTTCGCCCGGGGTGGGCACTGAAGCTTTCTTT.

The rearrangement uses TRBV15 and TRBJ2-7, with 10 bases aligning to TRBD1. V trimming: 1 base; J trimming: 6 bases; junction bases outside the gene matches: 3. Germline V lookup: CDR1 LNHNV, CDR2 YYDKDF (reference sequence). The CDR3 has 14 residues. CDR3 in DNA: TGTGCCACCAGCAGAGGGGGACAGGGGATCGAGCAGTACTTC. Its protein is CATSRGGQGIEQYF.

V gene TRBV9 combines with J gene TRBJ1-2; possibly TRBD1 for D (5 bases). The CDR3 spans 15 residues. With 0 bases removed from V and 4 bases from J, the gap between germline ends came to 13 bases. In germline, CDR1 is SGDLS, CDR2 YYNGEE. Here the CDR3 DNA reads TGTGCCAGCAGCGTAGGTAGACAGACCTTCTATGGCTACACCTTC. Residues: CASSVGRQTFYGYTF.

For this clone: A junction end diverges from the germline sequence, so it may reflect a read error. The chain combines TRBV9 with TRBJ2-2; 7 bases are a match to TRBD2. This CDR3 has 15 amino acids. The germline V gene has CDR1 SGDLS and CDR2 YYNGEE. The chain's CDR3 is CASSPWGGNNGELFF. The CDR3 nucleotides are TGTGCCAGCAGCCCGTGGGGGGGGAACAACGGGGAGCTGTTTTTT. The whole variable domain, filled in from reference TRBV9 and TRBJ2-2, reads DSGVTQTPKHLITATGQRVTLRCSPRSGDLSVYWYQQSLDQGLQFLIQYYNGEERAKGNILERFSAQQFPDLHSELNLSSLELGDSALYFCASSPWGGNNGELFFGEGSRLTVL.

Of note for this clone: A junction boundary mismatches the germline segment, possibly from a read error. Distinct nucleotide sequences in the sample also encode this CDR3. The chain carries TRBV5-1 and TRBJ2-1; D perhaps matches TRBD2 (6 bases). This CDR3 region has 13 residues. Germline V gene data show CDR1 as SGHRS and CDR2 as YFSETQ. The CDR3 DNA sequence: TGCGCTAGCAGTTTAAGCGGGCTCAATGAGCAGTTCTTC. It specifies CASSLSGLNEQFF.

This rearrangement joins TRBV19 to TRBJ2-7; D is unresolved. The germline CDR1 and CDR2 sequences are LNHDA and SQIVND (reference sequence). This CDR3 has 15 residues. The V gene lost 2 bases and the J gene lost 1 base, with 12 bases spanning the gap. CDR3 sequence (DNA): TGTGCCAGTAGTATAAATAGCCGGAGTTCCTACGAGCAGTACTTC. Its translation: CASSINSRSSYEQYF.

The gene calls are TRBV28 and TRBJ2-7; D perhaps matches TRBD2 (6 bases). Germline CDR1 and CDR2: MDHEN and SYDVKM. The CDR3 loop spans 12 amino acids. Trimming removed 5 bases at V and 6 bases at J, with 11 bases between. As DNA, the CDR3 is TGTGCCAGCAGTGGGGTGGGGGGCGAGCAGTACTTC. Its translation is CASSGVGGEQYF.

The J gene is TRBJ2-7, the V gene TRBV19; TRBD2 agrees at 8 bases. V trimming: 5 bases; J trimming: 4 bases; junction bases outside the gene matches: 7. The germline gives CDR1 LNHDA, CDR2 SQIVND (reference sequence). CDR3 length equals 14 residues. CDR3 bases: TGTGCCAGTAGTCCTAGCGGGTGGCTATACGAGCAGTACTTC. It yields the protein CASSPSGWLYEQYF.

The gene calls are TRBV7-9 and TRBJ2-6; D remains ambiguous. This CDR3 spans 14 amino acids. Germline V CDR1 and CDR2: SEHNR, FQNEAQ (reference sequence). Trimming took 5 bases from V and 0 from J, leaving 5 bases between them. CDR3 DNA: TGTGCCAGCAGCCTAAACTCTGGGGCCAACGTCCTGACTTTC. This translates into CASSLNSGANVLTF.

The chain uses TRBV13 and TRBJ1-4; perhaps TRBD1 as D (5 bases). This CDR3 spans 16 amino acids. The germline gives CDR1 PRHDT, CDR2 FYEKMQ (reference sequence). Deletions cut 7 bases from V and 0 bases from J, with 15 bases between. DNA for the CDR3: TGTGCCAGCAAGAGCGGGACGTCTGCAACTAATGAAAAACTGTTTTTT. Its translation is CASKSGTSATNEKLFF.

V usage is TRBV29-1 and J usage is TRBJ1-1; 8 bases agree with TRBD1. Trimming cost V 6 bases and J 5 bases; bases outside gene matches: 8. CDR3 length: 13 amino acids. Per germline, CDR1 SQVTM and CDR2 ANQGSEA. Here the CDR3 reads CSVQGQGGTEAFF. The CDR3 nucleotides read TGCAGCGTCCAAGGACAGGGTGGGACTGAAGCTTTCTTT.

This chain joins TRBV6-5 and TRBJ1-2, with a possible D match to TRBD1 (6 bases). The CDR3 covers 14 residues. The germline gives CDR1 MNHEY, CDR2 SVGAGI. V lost 6 bases, J lost 7 bases, and 18 bases lay in between. The CDR3 protein is CASRPTGGRLGYTF. DNA of the CDR3: TGTGCCAGCAGACCCACGGGGGGGCGCCTTGGCTACACCTTC.

V gene TRBV19 combines with J gene TRBJ1-2; D unresolved. Germline V gene sequence: CDR1 LNHDA, CDR2 SQIVND (reference sequence). The ends were cut back, 3 bases at V and 4 bases at J, with 9 bases in the middle. CDR3 length: 13 residues. CDR3 nucleotide sequence: TGTGCCAGTAGTATTTTGTCAGTCTATGGCTACACCTTC. This encodes CASSILSVYGYTF. Using reference TRBV19 and TRBJ1-2 for the parts outside the CDR3, the full variable domain is DGGITQSPKYLFRKEGQNVTLSCEQNLNHDAMYWYRQDPGQGLRLIYYSQIVNDFQKGDIAEGYSVSREKKESFPLTVTSAQKNPTAFYLCASSILSVYGYTFGSGTRLTVV.

This chain joins TRBV6-5 and TRBJ1-1; 8 positions agree with TRBD1. This CDR3 is 15 amino acids long. The V segment lost 2 bases and the J segment 1 base; nucleotides outside the gene matches: 3. Looked up from germline, CDR1 is MNHEY and CDR2 is SVGAGI. CDR3 coding DNA: TGTGCCAGCAGTTACCTAGGACAGGGGAACACTGAAGCTTTCTTT. It is translated as CASSYLGQGNTEAFF.

This sequence joins TRBV9 and TRBJ2-7, with D tentatively TRBD2 (6 bases). Germline V gene data show CDR1 as SGDLS and CDR2 as YYNGEE. Trimming cost V 0 bases and J 7 bases, with 20 bases left between them. The CDR3 extends over 16 amino acids. The CDR3 sequence is CASSVATGVSQREQYF. The CDR3 region has the DNA TGTGCCAGCAGCGTAGCTACGGGGGTCTCTCAGAGGGAGCAGTACTTC.

J is TRBJ1-6 and V is TRBV14; the D is unclear. Germline values: CDR1 SGHDN, CDR2 FVKESK. Trimming removed 3 bases at V and 3 bases at J, with 9 bases between. This CDR3 region has 15 residues. The CDR3 region has the DNA TGTGCCAGCAGCCAGCTGGGAGGCTATAATTCACCCCTCCACTTT. It specifies CASSQLGGYNSPLHF.

The V call is TRBV5-6, the J call TRBJ2-1; TRBD1 aligns across 7 bases. Germline CDR1 and CDR2: SGHDT and YYEEEE. The CDR3 runs to 17 residues. With V trimmed by 4 bases and J by 0 bases, 10 bases remained unmatched. The CDR3 DNA sequence: TGTGCCAGCAGCACGGGGACAGTCAAGCGCTCCTACAATGAGCAGTTCTTC. It is translated as CASSTGTVKRSYNEQFF.

The CDR3 bases are TGCGCCAGCAGCCCCGACTGGGCGGGGAACACCATATATTTT. It encodes CASSPDWAGNTIYF. V usage is TRBV4-1 and J usage is TRBJ1-3; D not certain. The CDR3 has 14 residues. Germline CDR1 MGHRA, CDR2 YSYEKL. V lost 4 bases to trimming and J lost 7 bases, with 14 bases between them.

V gene TRBV10-3 combines with J gene TRBJ1-4; no reliable D call. Trimming removed 4 bases at V and 0 bases at J, with 9 bases between. This CDR3 comprises 15 residues. Per germline, CDR1 ENHRY and CDR2 SYGVKD. This CDR3 is CAISASGTTNEKLFF. In DNA form, the CDR3 reads TGTGCCATCAGTGCATCGGGGACAACTAATGAAAAACTGTTTTTT.

V usage is TRBV2 and J usage is TRBJ1-1; 10 nucleotides match TRBD1. The CDR3 sequence is 14 residues long. Germline trimming cut 7 bases from V and 4 bases from J; bases unmatched to any gene: 6. Germline assignment: CDR1 SNHLY and CDR2 FYNNEI. The DNA of the CDR3 is TGTGCCAGCACCCCGGGACAGGGGATCACTGAAGCTTTCTTT. It codes for CASTPGQGITEAFF.

The genes are TRBV27 and TRBJ1-2; 8 positions agree with TRBD1. V shed 3 bases, J shed 7 bases, and the junction held 10 bases outside the gene matches. CDR1 and CDR2 (germline): MNHEY, SMNVEV (reference sequence). The CDR3 contains 15 residues. CDR3 in DNA: TGTGCCAGCAGTTTCGCAGGGGGCGCTTACCGTGGCTACACCTTC. It specifies CASSFAGGAYRGYTF.

The chain carries TRBV7-9 and TRBJ2-5, with 7 positions matching TRBD1. Germline V gene lookup returns CDR1 SEHNR and CDR2 FQNEAQ (reference sequence). The CDR3 is 15 amino acids. J lost 5 bases, V lost 3 bases, and 9 bases had no gene match. The CDR3 coding sequence is TGTGCCAGCAGCTTCCGGACAGGCCCGGAGGAGACCCAGTACTTC. Amino acid sequence: CASSFRTGPEETQYF.

This chain connects TRBV9 to TRBJ1-5; D is uncertain. Germline V CDR1 and CDR2: SGDLS, YYNGEE. The CDR3 consists of 16 residues. V shed 5 bases and J shed 1 base, with 16 bases lying between them. The CDR3 here is CASRHLTGSSNQPQHF. In DNA form, the CDR3 reads TGTGCCAGCAGACATCTAACGGGGTCAAGCAATCAGCCCCAGCATTTT.

The CDR3, as DNA: TGTGCCAGCAGCTTTCTAGCGGGGGGGCTGAATGAGCAGTTCTTC. Its protein product is CASSFLAGGLNEQFF. The rearrangement uses TRBV5-6 and TRBJ2-1; 12 bases map to TRBD2. The V gene end was trimmed by 2 bases and the J gene end by 7 bases; junction bases not matched to a gene: 4. Germline-derived CDR1 and CDR2 are SGHDT and YYEEEE. This CDR3 is 15 amino acids long.

The chain employs TRBV27 and TRBJ1-2; D call uncertain. Germline CDR1 is MNHEY and CDR2 is SMNVEV (reference sequence). The CDR3 length is 13 residues. V was pared by 7 bases and J by 0 bases, with 9 bases between. The CDR3 DNA reads TGTGCCAGCACCGTTTCCCCTAACTATGGCTACACCTTC. It translates to CASTVSPNYGYTF.